This T cell receptor beta chain comes out of a study of blood T cell repertoires in COVID-19 (TCRdb year 2020). As for the study more broadly: Samples from collaborators originated in the United States, Italy and Spain and spanned both the acute and convalescent phases of COVID-19. The prospective study material was composed of cDNA or gDNA derived from T cells, B-cell-depleted T cells, or PBMCs. Deeply sampled blood TCRbeta repertoires from subjects exposed to, actively infected with, or recovered from COVID-19 were included in the dataset. The repertoires were made available in a free public database intended to serve as a resource for research on the immune response to SARS-CoV-2. Samples were obtained from the ongoing ImmuneRACE study (first 160 participants) and from over a thousand subjects provided by 6 global collaborators. Nearly every sample came with metadata listing a de-identified subject ID, COVID-19 status, age in years and sex. Where HLA class I and class II types were available, the types were taken from metadata supplied by the sample provider, not from assay-based typing.

From a lookup of the germline V gene, CDR1 and CDR2 are SGHTA and FQGTGA. From cysteine to phenylalanine, the CDR3 is 16 amino acids long. Of all the DNA, just the CDR3 is kept, 48 bases in frame from base 1. Germline trimming amounts to 5 bases on V and 5 bases on J, with 10 as the count of junction bases outside the gene matches. Collaborating institutions collected whole blood in K2EDTA tubes following their own protocols. For TCRbeta analysis, collaborators shipped samples in one of three forms: frozen whole blood, isolated PBMCs, or DNA extracted from either of those sample types. Study-level results and caveats: How much clinical and demographic metadata was included differed by source and by participant, and the metadata was provided uncurated.

On this clone: What antigen it recognizes has not been identified. Base qualities are not at hand, and no much larger clone is one base apart.

TCRbeta CDR3 regions were amplified from genomic DNA using the immunoSEQ Assay, a bias-controlled multiplex PCR. As for how the authors treated the data: Nucleated cell counts per sample were estimated from amplification of reference gene primers within the assay. To quantify the absolute abundance of each unique TCRbeta CDR3 rearrangement, sequence reads were collapsed and filtered. For each sample, productive Simpson clonality was calculated by taking the square root of Simpson's diversity index across productive rearrangements. TCRdb re-hosts the immuneACCESS table, in-frame sequences only. Its copies lack some clones; in the studies checked, an unresolved V gene accounts for under half of them, and the cause for the rest is not known. V and J calls plus clone size are reproduced from that table; the DNA served to infer D and trimming. Recorded for this sample are 70,000 to 80,000 clones; about 83% of them occurred a single time. The ten largest make up 40% to 50% of the sample.

The receptor chain draws on TRBV7-3 and TRBJ2-1, and TRBD1 aligns with 9 junction nucleotides. The source of this sequence is an elderly man with acute or convalescent COVID-19. Material for sequencing was peripheral blood. The CDR3 protein is CASSPESGTGHNEQFF. The sequenced DNA is TGTGCCAGCAGCCCAGAATCCGGGACAGGGCACAATGAGCAGTTCTTC. With the rest looked up from the reference TRBV7-3 and TRBJ2-1 genes rather than sequenced, the full variable domain is GAGVSQTPSNKVTEKGKYVELRCDPISGHTALYWYRQSLGQGPEFLIYFQGTGAADDSGLPNDRFFAVRPEGSVSTLKIQRTERGDSAVYLCASSPESGTGHNEQFFGPGTRLTVL.